This T cell receptor (beta chain) comes out of a study of shared clonotypes between healthy human individuals. The V gene's germline CDR1 is SEHNR and CDR2 FQNEAQ (reference sequence). The CDR3 contains 14 residues. V was cut by 4 bases and J by 2 bases, with 12 bases left in between. Study findings and constraints: Investigators collected only blood, and repertoires in tissues likely differ.

It was at deep level that the assay was run. The repertoire was sequenced with immunoSEQ multiplex PCR; TCRdb's copy has only in-frame clones and lacks some. The sample lists fewer than 850,000 clones, approximately 97% seen once, with about 0.25% in the top ten. Of note for this clone: The antigen is undetermined.

CD45RO-negative cells were positively selected for CCR7, leaving out terminally differentiated effector memory CD45RA+ cells. Healthy and HIV-negative, the adult donors had no recent acute infections or vaccinations. The sample consisted of naive CD8+ T cells sorted from blood. The chain combines TRBV7-9 with TRBJ2-7, with a possible D match to TRBD1 (6 bases). This receptor was obtained from a man aged 25 to 40 in good health. CDR3 sequence reads: CASSSTGQPYEQYF. In DNA, the CDR3 is TGTGCCAGCAGCTCTACAGGACAGCCCTACGAGCAGTACTTC.